This T cell receptor (beta chain) was documented in a study of cytomegalovirus exposure and HLA in healthy donors. Across the whole study: Most donors, just over 80% of a few hundred genotyped, fell in the Caucasian-associated ancestry cluster.

Trimming cost V 3 bases and J 11 bases, with 14 bases left between them. CDR3 length: 11 amino acids. Germline loops: CDR1 GTSNPN, CDR2 SVGIG (reference sequence). About this clone itself: Its target is not known.

Study conclusions and caveats: The authors enumerated 150 to 200 TCR beta chains as linked to cytomegalovirus. One cluster of highly shared sequence variants probably arose as a sequencing artifact.

PCR involved 60 Vbeta and 13 Jbeta primers. Profiling relied on immunoSEQ multiplex PCR, and the TCRdb table lists in-frame clones only, not all of them. The sample holds around 150,000 clones, approximately 72% seen once. The chain combines TRBV30 with TRBJ2-7; possibly TRBD2 for D (5 bases). This sequence was found in a female donor in good health and CMV-seronegative. The specimen was PBMCs. CDR3 sequence: CAWSSSGIKYF. The CDR3 bases are TGTGCCTGGAGCTCTTCCGGGATTAAGTACTTC.